This TCR beta chain was obtained from a study of type 1 regulatory T cells. Study as a whole: T-allo10 is a Tr1-enriched, alloantigen-specific CD4 T cell product made in vitro.

This clonotype was seen at least ten times. The CDR3 extends over 14 amino acids. V shed 5 bases and J shed 5 bases, with 16 bases lying between them. Germline-derived CDR1 and CDR2 are SGHVS and FQNEAQ. TCRdb itself ran the reads through MiXCR, one entry per CDR3 protein. Of approximately 90,000 distinct CDR3 sequences in the sample, roughly 31% are singletons; the top ten hold approximately 2.2%. This receptor was obtained from a human donor in good health. Source material: CD4+ T cells, either the whole sample or a sorted fraction (not recorded which). The V call is TRBV7-8, the J call TRBJ2-7; weak D call: TRBD2 (6 bases). The CDR3 nucleotides read TGTGCCAGCAGCCCGCTTCTGGGGGGTAACGAGCAGTACTTC. Protein product: CASSPLLGGNEQYF.